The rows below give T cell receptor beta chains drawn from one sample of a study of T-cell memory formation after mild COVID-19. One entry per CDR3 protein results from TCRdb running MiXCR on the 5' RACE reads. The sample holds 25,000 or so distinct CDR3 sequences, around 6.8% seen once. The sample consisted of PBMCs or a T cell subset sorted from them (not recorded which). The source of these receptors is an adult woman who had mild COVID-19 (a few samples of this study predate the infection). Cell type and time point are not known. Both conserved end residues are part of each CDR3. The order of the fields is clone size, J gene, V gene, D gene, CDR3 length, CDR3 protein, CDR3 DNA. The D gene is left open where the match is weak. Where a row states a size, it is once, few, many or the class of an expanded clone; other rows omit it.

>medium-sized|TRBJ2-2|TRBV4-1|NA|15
CASSQVSSLAGELFF
TGCGCCAGCAGCCAAGTATCTAGCCTCGCCGGGGAGCTGTTTTTT
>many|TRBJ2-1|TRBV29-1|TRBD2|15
CSVDFWLADDNEQFF
TGCAGCGTTGATTTTTGGCTAGCGGATGACAATGAGCAGTTCTTC
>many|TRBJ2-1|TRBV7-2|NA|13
CASSLRGYNEQFF
TGTGCCAGCAGCTTGAGGGGATACAATGAGCAGTTCTTC
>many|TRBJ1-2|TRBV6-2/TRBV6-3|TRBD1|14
CASRQGVGNYGYTF
TGTGCCAGCAGACAGGGGGTCGGTAACTATGGCTACACCTTC
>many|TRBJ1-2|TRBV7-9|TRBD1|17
CASSLEGTGYTYYGYTF
TGTGCCAGCAGCTTAGAAGGGACAGGCTACACCTACTATGGCTACACCTTC
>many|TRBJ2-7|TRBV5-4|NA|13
CASSFQGTYEQYF
TGTGCCAGCAGCTTCCAGGGGACCTACGAGCAGTACTTC
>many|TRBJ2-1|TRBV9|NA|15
CASSVGSVSYNEQFF
TGTGCCAGCAGCGTAGGTAGTGTGTCCTACAATGAGCAGTTCTTC
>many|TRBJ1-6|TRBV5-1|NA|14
CASSLAPGPSPLHF
TGCGCCAGCAGCTTGGCCCCCGGGCCTTCACCCCTCCACTTT
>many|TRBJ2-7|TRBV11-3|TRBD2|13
CASSLSGAGEQYF
TGTGCCAGCAGCTTAAGCGGGGCAGGGGAGCAGTACTTC
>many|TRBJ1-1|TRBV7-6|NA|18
CASSLEFVGAPVGTEAFF
TGTGCCAGCAGCTTAGAGTTTGTTGGCGCCCCCGTCGGCACTGAAGCTTTCTTT
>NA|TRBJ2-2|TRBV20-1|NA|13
CSAQDRAAGELFF
TGCAGTGCCCAGGACCGAGCCGCCGGGGAGCTGTTTTTT
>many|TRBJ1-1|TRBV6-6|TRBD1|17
CASSYPRTGGANTEAFF
TGTGCCAGCAGTTACCCAAGGACAGGGGGCGCGAACACTGAAGCTTTCTTT
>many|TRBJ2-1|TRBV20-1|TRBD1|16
CSASWRGDRVHNEQFF
TGCAGTGCTAGTTGGCGCGGGGACAGGGTTCACAATGAGCAGTTCTTC
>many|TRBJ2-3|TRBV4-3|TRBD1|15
CASSPTGQPTDTQYF
TGCGCCAGCAGCCCTACGGGACAGCCAACAGATACGCAGTATTTT
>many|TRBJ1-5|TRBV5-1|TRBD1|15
CASSSTGGRNQPQHF
TGCGCCAGCAGCTCGACAGGGGGACGGAATCAGCCCCAGCATTTT
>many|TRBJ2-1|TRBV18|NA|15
CASSPPLLAPNEQFF
TGTGCCAGCTCACCACCGTTACTAGCTCCTAATGAGCAGTTCTTC
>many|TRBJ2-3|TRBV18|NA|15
CASSPTTSSTDTQYF
TGTGCCAGCTCACCAACCACATCCAGCACAGATACGCAGTATTTT
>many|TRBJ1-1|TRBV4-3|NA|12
CASSQGAAKAFF
TGCGCCAGCAGCCAAGGGGCGGCCAAGGCTTTCTTT
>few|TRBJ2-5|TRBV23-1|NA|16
CASSLETERGRETQYF
TGCGCCAGCAGTCTAGAGACAGAGCGAGGGAGGGAGACCCAGTACTTC
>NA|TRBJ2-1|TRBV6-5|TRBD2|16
CASSYLGGRPYNEQFF
TGTGCCAGCAGTTACCTGGGCGGGAGGCCCTACAATGAGCAGTTCTTC
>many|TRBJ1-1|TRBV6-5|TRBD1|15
CASSNPGTGNTEAFF
TGTGCCAGCAGTAACCCCGGGACAGGGAACACTGAAGCTTTCTTT
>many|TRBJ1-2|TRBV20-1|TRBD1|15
CSASKQGANSGGYTF
TGCAGTGCTTCGAAACAGGGGGCCAACTCAGGGGGCTACACCTTC
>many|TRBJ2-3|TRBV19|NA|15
CASSIGLGLPDTQYF
TGTGCCAGTAGTATAGGACTAGGGCTGCCAGATACGCAGTATTTT
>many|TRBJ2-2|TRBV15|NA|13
CATSRTATGELFF
TGTGCCACCAGCCGAACAGCAACCGGGGAGCTGTTTTTT
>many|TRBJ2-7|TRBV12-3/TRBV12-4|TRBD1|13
CASSGTGAYEQYF
TGTGCCAGCAGCGGGACAGGGGCCTACGAGCAGTACTTC
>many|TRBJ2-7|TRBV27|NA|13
CASSSPGLGEQYF
TGTGCCAGCAGTTCACCGGGGTTGGGCGAGCAGTACTTC
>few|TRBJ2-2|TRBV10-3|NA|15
CAIGELDSGPGELFF
TGTGCCATCGGTGAGTTGGACAGTGGACCCGGGGAGCTGTTTTTT
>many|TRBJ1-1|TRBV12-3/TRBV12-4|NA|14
CASSLVGLNTEAFF
TGTGCCAGCAGTTTAGTAGGTTTGAACACTGAAGCTTTCTTT
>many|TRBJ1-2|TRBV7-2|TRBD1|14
CASSLVPGQGAYTF
TGTGCCAGCAGCTTAGTACCGGGACAGGGGGCCTACACCTTC
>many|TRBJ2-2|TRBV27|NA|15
CASSSGGPNTGELFF
TGTGCCAGCAGTTCGGGGGGCCCGAACACCGGGGAGCTGTTTTTT
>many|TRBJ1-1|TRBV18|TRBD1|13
CASSPSQGAEAFF
TGTGCCAGCTCGCCCTCACAGGGGGCTGAAGCTTTCTTT
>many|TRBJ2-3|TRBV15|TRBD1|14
CATSGGQGSDTQYF
TGTGCCACCAGCGGGGGACAGGGCTCAGATACGCAGTATTTT
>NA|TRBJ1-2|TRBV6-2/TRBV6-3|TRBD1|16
CASSYSPIDRVSGYTF
TGTGCCAGCAGTTACTCCCCCATCGACAGGGTTTCTGGCTACACCTTC
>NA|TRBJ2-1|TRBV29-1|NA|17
CSVEGGQGLSSYNEQFF
TGCAGCGTTGAAGGGGGGCAGGGCCTAAGCTCCTACAATGAGCAGTTCTTC
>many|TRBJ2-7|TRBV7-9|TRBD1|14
CASSWTGLLYEQYF
TGTGCCAGCAGCTGGACAGGGCTCCTCTACGAGCAGTACTTC
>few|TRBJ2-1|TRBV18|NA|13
CASSIRPASEQFF
TGTGCCAGCTCAATCCGACCGGCGAGTGAGCAGTTCTTC
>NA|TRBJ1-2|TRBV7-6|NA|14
CASSLSHRDYGYTF
TGTGCCAGCAGCTTATCCCACAGGGACTATGGCTACACCTTC
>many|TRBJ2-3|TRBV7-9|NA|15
CASSLEGRAADTQYF
TGTGCCAGCAGCTTAGAAGGCAGGGCCGCAGATACGCAGTATTTT
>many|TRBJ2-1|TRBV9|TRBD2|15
CASSLTGGRDNEQFF
TGTGCCAGCAGCCTCACTGGCGGGAGAGACAATGAGCAGTTCTTC
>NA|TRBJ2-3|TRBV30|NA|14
CAWSLVGATGTQYF
TGTGCCTGGAGTCTCGTTGGGGCAACGGGTACGCAGTATTTT
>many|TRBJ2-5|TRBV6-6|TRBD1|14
CASSYGRGSETQYF
TGTGCCAGCAGTTACGGCAGGGGGTCTGAGACCCAGTACTTC
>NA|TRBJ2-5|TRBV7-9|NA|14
CASSFSGGSETQYF
TGTGCCAGCAGCTTTTCTGGGGGCTCGGAGACCCAGTACTTC
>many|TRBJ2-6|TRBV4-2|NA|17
CASSQSFASSGANVLTF
TGTGCCAGCAGCCAATCATTCGCCAGCTCTGGGGCCAACGTCCTGACTTTC
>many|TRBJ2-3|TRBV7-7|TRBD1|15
CASSQGQSRTDTQYF
TGTGCCAGCAGCCAGGGACAGAGTCGAACAGATACGCAGTATTTT
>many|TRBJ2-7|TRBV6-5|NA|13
CASSYLDVDEQYF
TGTGCCAGCAGTTATCTGGACGTCGACGAGCAGTACTTC
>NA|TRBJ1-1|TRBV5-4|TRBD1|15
CASSRPGTGGTEAFF
TGTGCCAGCAGCCGTCCCGGGACAGGGGGCACTGAAGCTTTCTTT
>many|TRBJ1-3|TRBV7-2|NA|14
CAGGRGLTGNTIYF
TGTGCCGGAGGAAGGGGCTTGACTGGAAACACCATATATTTT
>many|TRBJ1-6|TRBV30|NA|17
CAWSVPQPARYNSPLHF
TGTGCCTGGAGTGTACCCCAACCGGCACGGTATAATTCACCCCTCCACTTT
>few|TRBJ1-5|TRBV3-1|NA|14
CASSPWTDNQPQHF
TGTGCCAGCAGCCCATGGACAGATAATCAGCCCCAGCATTTT
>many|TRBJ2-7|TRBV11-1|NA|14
CASSSPVILHEQYF
TGTGCCAGCAGCTCCCCGGTAATTCTCCACGAGCAGTACTTC
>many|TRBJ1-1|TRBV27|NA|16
CASSLKGLRMNTEAFF
TGTGCCAGCAGTTTGAAAGGTTTGCGCATGAACACTGAAGCTTTCTTT
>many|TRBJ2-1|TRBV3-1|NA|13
CASSRDNYNEQFF
TGTGCCAGCAGCCGGGACAACTACAATGAGCAGTTCTTC
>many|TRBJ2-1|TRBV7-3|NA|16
CASSLYGGSSYNEQFF
TGTGCCAGCAGCTTATACGGGGGTAGCTCCTACAATGAGCAGTTCTTC
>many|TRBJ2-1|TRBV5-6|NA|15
CASSLALGSYNEQFF
TGTGCCAGCAGCTTGGCTCTAGGCTCCTACAATGAGCAGTTCTTC
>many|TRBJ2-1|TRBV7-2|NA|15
CASSLDLRVSNEQFF
TGTGCCAGCAGCTTAGACCTCAGGGTAAGCAATGAGCAGTTCTTC
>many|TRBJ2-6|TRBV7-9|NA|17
CASSLGRVNSGANVLTF
TGTGCCAGCAGCTTAGGGCGTGTCAACTCTGGGGCCAACGTCCTGACTTTC
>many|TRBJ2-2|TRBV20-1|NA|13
CSASVPNTGELFF
TGCAGTGCTAGTGTACCGAACACCGGGGAGCTGTTTTTT